Listed below are T cell receptor beta chains from one sample, sequenced in a study of Ad26.COV2.S vaccination and SARS-CoV-2 variants. Sequenced by immunoSEQ multiplex PCR; TCRdb stores in-frame clones only, minus some. The sample has around 370,000 clones, 90% to 95% seen once; the top ten hold roughly 3.9%. The starting material was peripheral blood, obtained after recovery from COVID-19. The source is a human donor who had recovered from COVID-19. Each CDR3 is given with its conserved first and last residue. The D gene is left open where the match is weak. Where a row states a size, it is once, few, many or the class of an expanded clone; other rows omit it.

d_call	v_call	clone_size	j_call	cdr3_aa	cdr3_nt
-	TRBV5-1	-	TRBJ2-3	CASSPRGDPSTDTQYF	TGCGCCAGCAGCCCGCGAGGGGATCCTAGCACAGATACGCAGTATTTT
-	TRBV6-5	-	TRBJ1-4	CASSYSRTNEKLFF	TGTGCCAGCAGTTATTCCAGAACTAATGAAAAACTGTTTTTT
TRBD1	TRBV29-1	-	TRBJ2-5	CSVGQGAIQETQYF	TGCAGCGTGGGGCAGGGGGCAATCCAAGAGACCCAGTACTTC
TRBD2	TRBV27	-	TRBJ2-3	CASSSTTAGRTDTQYF	TGTGCCAGCAGTTCGACCACAGCGGGGCGCACAGATACGCAGTATTTT
-	TRBV20-1	-	TRBJ2-7	CSASHQGRGWGSEQYF	TGCAGTGCTAGTCATCAGGGGCGGGGTTGGGGTTCCGAGCAGTACTTC
TRBD2	TRBV9	once	TRBJ2-5	CASSVAASGGLQETQYF	TGTGCCAGCAGCGTAGCGGCTAGCGGGGGCCTTCAAGAGACCCAGTACTTC
-	TRBV27	-	TRBJ1-3	CAQDSGFSPGNTIYF	TGTGCCCAGGATTCAGGGTTTTCCCCTGGAAACACCATATATTTT
-	TRBV3-1/TRBV3-2	-	TRBJ1-2	CASSQDERGASGYTF	TGTGCCAGCAGCCAAGATGAGCGGGGGGCGAGTGGCTACACCTTC
-	TRBV14	-	TRBJ1-3	CASSRGKFGNTIYF	TGTGCCAGCAGCCGGGGGAAGTTCGGAAACACCATATATTTT
TRBD1	TRBV7-2	-	TRBJ1-2	CASSVRGRGDGYTF	TGTGCCAGCAGCGTCAGGGGGCGGGGGGATGGCTACACCTTC
TRBD1	TRBV11-3	-	TRBJ2-1	CASSATRTGSSDEQFF	TGTGCCAGCAGCGCCACTAGGACAGGCTCCAGTGATGAGCAGTTCTTC
TRBD1	TRBV3-1/TRBV3-2	-	TRBJ1-1	CASSQLVTGESEAFF	TGTGCCAGCAGCCAACTTGTGACAGGGGAATCTGAAGCTTTCTTT
-	TRBV28	-	TRBJ2-3	CASERGSLADTQYF	TGTGCCAGCGAACGGGGGTCGTTAGCAGATACGCAGTATTTT
-	TRBV6-6	-	TRBJ1-3	CASSTTGLSSGNTIYF	TGTGCCAGCAGCACCACCGGACTGTCCTCTGGAAACACCATATATTTT
-	TRBV6-6	-	TRBJ1-1	CASSQDTEAFF	TGTGCCAGCAGCCAGGACACTGAAGCTTTCTTT
-	TRBV6-6	-	TRBJ1-3	CASSPQGSPGNTIYF	TGTGCCAGCAGCCCACAGGGCTCGCCTGGAAACACCATATATTTT
-	TRBV5-3	few	TRBJ1-5	CARSLAMGNQPQHF	TGTGCCAGAAGCTTGGCCATGGGAAATCAGCCCCAGCATTTT
TRBD2	TRBV7-3	-	TRBJ2-1	CASSLRGGGAPSSYNEQFF	TGTGCCAGCAGCTTACGTGGCGGGGGGGCCCCTAGCTCCTACAATGAGCAGTTCTTC
TRBD2	TRBV3-1/TRBV3-2	-	TRBJ2-3	CASSQVAVAGGPDTQYF	TGTGCCAGCAGCCAAGTCGCGGTAGCGGGGGGGCCAGATACGCAGTATTTT
-	TRBV14	-	TRBJ1-2	CASSQGQNYGYTF	TGTGCCAGCAGCCAAGGACAGAACTATGGCTACACCTTC
-	TRBV25-1	-	TRBJ1-1	CASSEVGGVEAFF	TGTGCCAGCAGTGAAGTGGGCGGAGTAGAAGCTTTCTTT
-	TRBV9	-	TRBJ2-1	CASSARLDNEQFF	TGTGCCAGCAGCGCTCGACTAGACAATGAGCAGTTCTTC
TRBD1	TRBV10-3	-	TRBJ2-7	CAISEGTGRVYEQYF	TGTGCCATCAGTGAGGGGACAGGCCGAGTTTACGAGCAGTACTTC
-	TRBV5-6	-	TRBJ2-1	CASSGQGGEQFF	TGTGCCAGCAGTGGGCAGGGGGGAGAGCAGTTCTTC
TRBD1	TRBV5-6	-	TRBJ1-2	CASSYGTGGNKYGYTF	TGTGCCAGCAGCTATGGGACAGGGGGTAACAAATATGGCTACACCTTC
-	TRBV10-2	-	TRBJ2-2	CASGLAGNTGELFF	TGCGCCAGCGGTTTGGCAGGCAACACCGGGGAGCTGTTTTTT
TRBD2	TRBV19	once	TRBJ2-5	CASSMGGLQETQYF	TGTGCCAGTAGTATGGGGGGACTACAAGAGACCCAGTACTTC
-	TRBV27	once	TRBJ1-4	CASRPQGRVSEKLFF	TGTGCCAGCAGACCCCAGGGGCGGGTGAGCGAAAAACTGTTTTTT
TRBD1	TRBV19	-	TRBJ1-5	CASSIEYRGYSYSNQPQHF	TGTGCCAGTAGTATAGAATACAGGGGGTATAGTTATAGCAATCAGCCCCAGCATTTT
-	TRBV5-8	-	TRBJ1-1	CASSLGGSGTEAFF	TGTGCCAGCAGCTTGGGAGGGTCGGGCACTGAAGCTTTCTTT
-	TRBV18	-	TRBJ2-1	CASSIRGRPEGEQFF	TGTGCCAGCTCAATAAGGGGTAGGCCGGAGGGTGAGCAGTTCTTC
-	TRBV18	-	TRBJ1-5	CASSPGGLTQPQHF	TGTGCCAGCTCACCAGGGGGGCTGACTCAGCCCCAGCATTTT
-	TRBV25-1	-	TRBJ1-5	CASSGGGGPYSNQPQHF	TGTGCCAGCAGTGGCGGGGGGGGGCCGTATAGCAATCAGCCCCAGCATTTT
-	TRBV5-4	-	TRBJ1-3	CASSRGDRRDARAGNTIYF	TGTGCCAGCAGCCGAGGTGACAGGCGAGACGCGAGGGCTGGAAACACCATATATTTT
-	TRBV11-2	-	TRBJ2-7	CASIGGISYEQYF	TGTGCCAGCATCGGGGGTATCTCCTACGAGCAGTACTTC
-	TRBV10-3	-	TRBJ2-5	CAISESGSQETQYF	TGTGCCATCAGTGAGTCAGGGTCCCAAGAGACCCAGTACTTC
-	TRBV19	-	TRBJ1-4	CASSQDRDNEKLFF	TGTGCCAGTAGTCAGGACAGAGATAATGAAAAACTGTTTTTT
-	TRBV6-6	-	TRBJ1-2	CASGEMNYGYTF	TGTGCATCCGGTGAGATGAACTATGGCTACACCTTC
-	TRBV6-2/TRBV6-3	-	TRBJ2-7	CASSLGTTGPTYYEQYF	TGTGCCAGCAGTCTCGGGACTACAGGGCCCACCTACTACGAGCAGTACTTC
-	TRBV29-1	-	TRBJ1-4	CSVDQGEKLFF	TGCAGCGTTGATCAGGGCGAAAAACTGTTTTTT
TRBD1	TRBV5-1	-	TRBJ2-7	CASSSPGQMTEQYF	TGCGCCAGCAGCTCACCGGGACAGATGACCGAGCAGTACTTC
-	TRBV5-6	-	TRBJ1-3	CASSLVGTTLISGNTIYF	TGTGCCAGCAGCTTGGTGGGGACAACTTTGATCTCTGGAAACACCATATATTTT
-	TRBV19	-	TRBJ2-5	CASSISQTSPETQYF	TGTGCCAGTAGTATAAGCCAAACTAGTCCGGAGACCCAGTACTTC
TRBD1	TRBV4-1	-	TRBJ2-6	CASSQGGQGATGANVLTF	TGCGCCAGCAGCCAAGGGGGACAGGGGGCGACTGGGGCCAACGTCCTGACTTTC
TRBD1	TRBV7-8	-	TRBJ2-5	CASSWAGGVETQYF	TGTGCCAGCAGCTGGGCAGGGGGCGTGGAGACCCAGTACTTC
-	TRBV15	-	TRBJ1-3	CATSSPLGGALGNTIYF	TGTGCCACCAGCAGCCCATTAGGAGGGGCCCTTGGAAACACCATATATTTT
TRBD1	TRBV23-1	once	TRBJ2-2	CASEQGTTGELFF	TGCGCCAGCGAACAGGGGACCACCGGGGAGCTGTTTTTT
-	TRBV7-9	once	TRBJ2-1	CASSLRESRSYNEQFF	TGTGCCAGCAGCCTCCGGGAGTCTAGGTCCTACAATGAGCAGTTCTTC
-	TRBV9	-	TRBJ1-1	CASSPFFTEAFF	TGTGCCAGCAGTCCCTTTTTTACTGAAGCTTTCTTT
-	TRBV6-1	-	TRBJ2-3	CASSEDRGRTDTQYF	TGTGCCAGCAGTGAAGATCGGGGACGCACAGATACGCAGTATTTT
-	TRBV21-1	once	TRBJ2-2	CASISRDRRNTGELFF	TGTGCCAGCATTTCTCGGGACCGTCGGAACACCGGGGAGCTGTTTTTT
-	TRBV7-8	-	TRBJ2-3	CASSRRRFSTDTQYF	TGTGCCAGCAGCCGAAGACGATTTAGCACAGATACGCAGTATTTT
-	TRBV5-6	-	TRBJ1-1	CASSLGDTEAFF	TGTGCCAGCAGCCTGGGGGATACTGAAGCTTTCTTT
-	TRBV5-6	-	TRBJ1-5	CASSLGGQSNQPQHF	TGTGCCAGCAGCTTGGGTGGACAGAGCAATCAGCCCCAGCATTTT